A single sample is the source of the 13 T cell receptor beta chains below, sequenced in a study of cytomegalovirus exposure and HLA in healthy donors. It was with 60 Vbeta and 13 Jbeta primers that the PCR ran. Generated by immunoSEQ multiplex PCR, the TCRdb table keeps only in-frame clones and is missing some. The sample carries about 150,000 clones, approximately 69% recorded once. Input material: PBMCs. The receptor source for this set is a man aged 30 to 39 in good health and CMV-seronegative.

A few counts support this clone. The chain carries TRBV6-1 and TRBJ2-1; no firm D call. In germline, CDR1 is MNHNS, CDR2 SASEGT. The V gene lost 0 bases and the J gene lost 0 bases, with 9 bases spanning the gap. The CDR3 loop spans 16 amino acids. The CDR3 protein is CASSEAATFSYNEQFF. DNA of the CDR3: TGTGCCAGCAGTGAAGCAGCCACGTTCTCCTACAATGAGCAGTTCTTC.

This clone was recorded a few times. Other DNA sequences in this specimen translate into the identical CDR3. The genes are TRBV5-4 and TRBJ2-5; D is possibly TRBD1 (6 bases). The CDR3 loop spans 13 amino acids. V shed 2 bases and J shed 3 bases, with 8 bases lying between them. From germline, CDR1 is SGHNT and CDR2 YYREEE (reference sequence). The CDR3 sequence is CASSFSGEETQYF. Written as DNA, the CDR3 is TGTGCCAGCAGCTTTTCAGGGGAAGAGACCCAGTACTTC. Filled out from reference TRBV5-4 and TRBJ2-5, the complete variable domain reads ETGVTQSPTHLIKTRGQQVTLRCSSQSGHNTVSWYQQALGQGPQFIFQYYREEENGRGNFPPRFSGLQFPNYSSELNVNALELDDSALYLCASSFSGEETQYFGPGTRLLVL.

The chain links TRBV7-8 to TRBJ2-1; 8 bases fit TRBD2. The junction had 15 bases not matched to a gene; V was cut back by 5 bases and J by 9 bases. The CDR3 consists of 16 residues. Germline V CDR1 and CDR2: SGHVS, FQNEAQ. CDR3: CASSPRPGGVSGEQFF. CDR3 coding DNA: TGTGCCAGCAGCCCCCGGCCCGGGGGGGTCTCTGGTGAGCAGTTCTTC.

This chain links TRBV18 with TRBJ2-5; the D gene is possibly TRBD1 (5 bases). CDR1 and CDR2 (germline): KGHSH, LQKENI. V lost 5 bases and J 0 bases, leaving 13 bases between the germline ends. The CDR3 loop spans 15 amino acids. Written as DNA, the CDR3 is TGTGCCAGCTCATCGGACGACAGAGACCAAGAGACCCAGTACTTC. Protein product: CASSSDDRDQETQYF.

This sequence joins TRBV15 and TRBJ1-2; D is undetermined. The CDR3 has 15 amino acids. Trimming stripped 0 bases from V and 4 bases from J, with 12 bases between. Germline V lookup: CDR1 LNHNV, CDR2 YYDKDF (reference sequence). The chain's CDR3 is CATSRDLESFYGYTF. CDR3 DNA sequence: TGTGCCACCAGCAGAGATCTGGAGTCCTTCTATGGCTACACCTTC. The full variable domain, completed using reference TRBV15 and TRBJ1-2, is DAMVIQNPRYQVTQFGKPVTLSCSQTLNHNVMYWYQQKSSQAPKLLFHYYDKDFNNEADTPDNFQSRRPNTSFCFLDIRSPGLGDTAMYLCATSRDLESFYGYTFGSGTRLTVV.

The J gene is TRBJ1-6, the V gene TRBV9; 8 bases line up with TRBD1. This CDR3 contains 15 residues. Per the germline V gene, CDR1 is SGDLS and CDR2 is YYNGEE. V trimming: 4 bases; J trimming: 9 bases; junction bases outside the gene matches: 9. CDR3: CASSPRDRLISPLHF. CDR3 DNA: TGTGCCAGCAGCCCCCGGGACAGGTTGATTTCACCCCTCCACTTT.

In its sample, this clone was seen once. The junction differs from germline at one of its ends, possibly a read error. The chain joins TRBV15 to TRBJ1-5, with D possibly matching TRBD1 (5 bases). The CDR3 is made up of 14 amino acids. The germline V gene has CDR1 LNHNV and CDR2 YYDKDF (reference sequence). The CDR3, as DNA: TGTGCCACCAGCGGGACTTATAGCAATCAGCCCCAGAATTTT. This sequence encodes CATSGTYSNQPQNF.

This clone was seen just once. V gene TRBV2 combines with J gene TRBJ2-1, with D hard to call. The CDR3 runs to 10 residues. With 6 bases removed from V and 6 bases from J, the gap between germline ends came to 3 bases. The germline V gene has CDR1 SNHLY and CDR2 FYNNEI. CDR3 region: CASRSNEQFF. The CDR3 nucleotides read TGTGCCAGCAGGAGCAATGAGCAGTTCTTC.

J is TRBJ2-1 and V is TRBV5-4; 10 bases are a match to TRBD1. Germline loops: CDR1 SGHNT, CDR2 YYREEE (reference sequence). The CDR3 consists of 15 residues. Losses at the gene ends were 1 base for V and 6 bases for J; bases not matched to a gene: 4. Here the CDR3 reads CASSLWTGGGNEQFF. In DNA, the CDR3 is TGTGCCAGCAGCTTGTGGACAGGGGGAGGCAATGAGCAGTTCTTC.

The chain links TRBV5-1 to TRBJ2-2, with TRBD1 as a possible D gene (5 bases). The CDR3 runs to 13 residues. Germline values: CDR1 SGHRS, CDR2 YFSETQ. Trimming took 3 bases from V and 7 from J, leaving 10 bases between them. The CDR3 DNA reads as TGCGCCAGCAGCTCCAGGGCTGGCGGGGAGCTGTTTTTT. Its translation is CASSSRAGGELFF.

The chain uses TRBV30 and TRBJ1-6; D is possibly TRBD1 (5 bases). Germline CDR1 reads GTSNPN; CDR2 reads SVGIG (reference sequence). The CDR3 totals 14 residues. V gave up 3 bases and J gave up 5 bases, with 11 bases separating them. The CDR3 region has the DNA TGTGCCTGGAGCGTTGACAGCGATAATTCACCCCTCCACTTT. Amino acid sequence: CAWSVDSDNSPLHF.

This sequence joins TRBV18 and TRBJ2-2; possibly TRBD1 for D (6 bases). This CDR3 is 16 amino acids long. V was shortened by 3 bases and J by 0 bases, with 11 bases between the two germline ends. Germline loops: CDR1 KGHSH, CDR2 LQKENI. The CDR3 DNA follows: TGTGCCAGCTCACCTAGGACAGCTTCGAACACCGGGGAGCTGTTTTTT. Translating gives CASSPRTASNTGELFF.

The V gene is TRBV7-2, the J gene TRBJ2-7, with D possibly matching TRBD1 (6 bases). CDR1 is SGHTA, CDR2 FQGNSA, per germline. Trimming removed 1 base from V and 5 bases from J, with 15 bases in between. The CDR3 sequence is 15 residues long. DNA for the CDR3: TGTGCCAGCAGCTTAGTCTTAGTAGGGGGTGACGAGCAGTACTTC. Its translation is CASSLVLVGGDEQYF.